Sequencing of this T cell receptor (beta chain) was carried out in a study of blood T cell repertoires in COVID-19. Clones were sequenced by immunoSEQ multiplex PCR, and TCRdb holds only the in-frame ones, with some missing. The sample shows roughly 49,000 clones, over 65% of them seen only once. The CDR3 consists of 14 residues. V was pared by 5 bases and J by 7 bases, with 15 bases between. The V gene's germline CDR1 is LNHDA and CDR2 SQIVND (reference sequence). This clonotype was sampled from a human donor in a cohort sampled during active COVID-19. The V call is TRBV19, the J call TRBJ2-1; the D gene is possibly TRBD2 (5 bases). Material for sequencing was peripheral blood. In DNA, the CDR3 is TGTGCCAGTAGTTATGATATCGGGGTGAATGAGCAGTTCTTC. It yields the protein CASSYDIGVNEQFF.